This T cell receptor beta chain was recorded in a study of cytomegalovirus exposure and HLA in healthy donors. Overall study: The approximately 130 validation repertoires and the approximately 640 first-cohort repertoires shared a platform, a later analysis reported. Findings and limits, study-wide: Cytomegalovirus-associated status was assigned to more than 150 TCR beta chains. Most TCRs appeared rarely, but some public TCRs recurred in many donors.

Method: immunoSEQ multiplex PCR; TCRdb's copy keeps in-frame clones and lacks some. Of about 330,000 clones listed, about nine tenths are singletons. This clone was counted once. Its antigen remains unknown. The germline CDR1 and CDR2 sequences are GTSNPN and SVGIG (reference sequence). Trimming at V came to 2 bases and at J to 9 bases, leaving 5 bases not matched to a gene. CDR3 length equals 14 residues. The donors were part of the roughly 110-subject validation cohort, which stood apart from the approximately 670-subject first cohort. This sequence joins TRBV30 and TRBJ2-1, with 12 bases fitting TRBD2. The sequence came from a woman aged 18 to 35 in good health and CMV-seronegative. Sequencing used PBMCs. The CDR3 DNA is TGTGCCTGGAGTCGGACTAGCGGGACAGTTGAGCAGTTCTTC. Amino acids: CAWSRTSGTVEQFF.